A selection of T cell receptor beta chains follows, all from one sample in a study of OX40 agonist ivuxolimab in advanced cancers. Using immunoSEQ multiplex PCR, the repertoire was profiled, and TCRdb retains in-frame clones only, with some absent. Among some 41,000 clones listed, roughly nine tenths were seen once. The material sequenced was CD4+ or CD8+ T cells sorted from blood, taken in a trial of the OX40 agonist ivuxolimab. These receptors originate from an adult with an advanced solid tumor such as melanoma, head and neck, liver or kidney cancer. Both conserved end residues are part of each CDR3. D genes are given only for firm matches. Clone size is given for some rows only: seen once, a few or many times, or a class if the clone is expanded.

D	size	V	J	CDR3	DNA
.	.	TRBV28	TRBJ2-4	CASSLMVITGTPKNIQYF	TGTGCCAGCAGTTTGATGGTGATTACCGGGACCCCCAAAAACATTCAGTACTTC
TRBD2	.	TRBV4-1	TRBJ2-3	CASSQLPGLAGGEDTQYF	TGCGCCAGCAGCCAACTGCCGGGACTAGCGGGGGGAGAAGATACGCAGTATTTT
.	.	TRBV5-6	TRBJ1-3	CASSDTGISGNTIYF	TGTGCCAGCAGCGATACAGGCATCTCTGGAAACACCATATATTTT
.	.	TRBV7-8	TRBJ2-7	CASSRGRLLSSYEQYF	TGTGCCAGCAGCCGCGGACGCCTATTAAGCTCCTACGAGCAGTACTTC
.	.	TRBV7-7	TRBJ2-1	CASSARRSDNEQFF	TGTGCTAGCAGCGCCAGGAGATCTGACAATGAGCAGTTCTTC
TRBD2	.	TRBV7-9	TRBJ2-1	CASSPRGSGGAFDNEQFF	TGTGCCAGCAGCCCCCGGGGGAGCGGGGGGGCTTTCGACAATGAGCAGTTCTTC
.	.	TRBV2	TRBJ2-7	CASSLGPLRGEQYF	TGTGCCAGCAGTTTAGGGCCCCTAAGGGGCGAGCAGTACTTC
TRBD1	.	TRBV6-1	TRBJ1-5	CASSELGTGPQPQHF	TGTGCCAGCAGTGAATTGGGGACAGGACCACAGCCCCAGCATTTT
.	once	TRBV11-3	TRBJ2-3	CASSSVNIVGYTDTQYF	TGTGCCAGCAGCTCCGTAAATATAGTTGGCTACACAGATACGCAGTATTTT
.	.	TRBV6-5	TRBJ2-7	CASSTRPPGSYEQYF	TGTGCCAGCAGTACCCGCCCCCCAGGGTCCTACGAGCAGTACTTC
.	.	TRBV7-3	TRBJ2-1	CASSLTPGLGEQFF	TGTGCCAGCAGCTTAACTCCAGGGTTGGGCGAGCAGTTCTTC
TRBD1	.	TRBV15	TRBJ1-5	CATSSHRTGDNQPQHF	TGTGCCACCAGCAGCCACAGGACAGGGGATAATCAGCCCCAGCATTTT
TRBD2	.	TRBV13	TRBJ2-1	CASSLQLAGYNEQFF	TGTGCCAGCAGCTTACAACTAGCGGGCTACAATGAGCAGTTCTTC
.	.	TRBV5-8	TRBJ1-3	CASSFGAGNTIYF	TGTGCCAGCAGCTTCGGGGCTGGAAACACCATATATTTT
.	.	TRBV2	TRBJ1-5	CASSERGGEYQPQHF	TGTGCCAGCAGTGAAAGGGGAGGGGAGTATCAGCCCCAGCATTTT
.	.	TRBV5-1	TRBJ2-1	CASSLVGRSYNEQFF	TGCGCCAGCAGCTTGGTGGGCAGGTCCTACAATGAGCAGTTCTTC
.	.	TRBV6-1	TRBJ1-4	CASSDWGANEKLFF	TGTGCCAGCAGTGATTGGGGGGCTAATGAAAAACTGTTTTTT
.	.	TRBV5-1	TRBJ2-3	CASSLAPRETDTQYF	TGCGCCAGCAGCTTGGCCCCACGGGAGACAGATACGCAGTATTTT
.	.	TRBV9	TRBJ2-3	CASSVEGIKDTQYF	TGTGCCAGCAGCGTAGAGGGTATTAAGGATACGCAGTATTTT
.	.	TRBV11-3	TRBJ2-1	CASSLTSTSYNEQFF	TGTGCCAGCAGCCTCACCTCAACTAGCTACAATGAGCAGTTCTTC
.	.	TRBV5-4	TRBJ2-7	CASSLATRTLDEQYF	TGTGCCAGCAGCTTGGCCACCAGGACATTGGACGAGCAGTACTTC
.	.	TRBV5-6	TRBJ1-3	CASSLAGRMHSGNTIYF	TGTGCCAGCAGCTTGGCAGGACGAATGCACTCTGGAAACACCATATATTTT
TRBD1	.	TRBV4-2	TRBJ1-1	CASSQARGTEAFF	TGTGCCAGCAGCCAGGCCAGGGGGACTGAAGCTTTCTTT
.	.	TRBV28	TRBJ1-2	CASSLDLTNNYGYTF	TGTGCCAGCAGTTTAGACTTAACGAATAACTATGGCTACACCTTC
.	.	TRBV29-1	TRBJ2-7	CSVTGTASYEQYF	TGCAGCGTGACCGGGACCGCGTCCTACGAGCAGTACTTC
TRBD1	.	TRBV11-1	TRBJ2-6	CASSLRGQGAAVGANVLTF	TGTGCCAGCAGCTTAAGGGGACAGGGGGCGGCTGTTGGGGCCAACGTCCTGACTTTC
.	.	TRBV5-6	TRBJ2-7	CASSLGRQYEQYF	TGTGCCAGCAGCCTGGGACGGCAATACGAGCAGTACTTC
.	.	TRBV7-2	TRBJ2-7	CASSHRGGYEQYF	TGTGCCAGCTCCCACAGGGGGGGCTACGAGCAGTACTTC
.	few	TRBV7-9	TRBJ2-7	CASSPPGGAYEQYF	TGTGCCAGCAGTCCACCAGGCGGAGCCTACGAGCAGTACTTC
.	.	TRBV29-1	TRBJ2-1	CSVQVTWQKEFF	TGCAGCGTTCAAGTTACGTGGCAGAAAGAGTTCTTC
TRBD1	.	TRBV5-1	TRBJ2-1	CASNPGKGQGNNEQFF	TGCGCCAGCAACCCCGGCAAAGGACAGGGCAACAATGAGCAGTTCTTC
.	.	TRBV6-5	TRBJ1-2	CASSYSPRQGGYTF	TGTGCCAGCAGCTACTCCCCAAGGCAGGGAGGCTACACCTTC
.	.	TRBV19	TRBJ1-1	CASSISTGWGRTEAFF	TGTGCCAGTAGTATATCTACAGGGTGGGGACGCACTGAAGCTTTCTTT
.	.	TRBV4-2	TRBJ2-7	CASSLDSFYEQYF	TGTGCCAGCAGTCTGGACAGCTTCTACGAGCAGTACTTC
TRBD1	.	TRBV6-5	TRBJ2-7	CASSYFGQGSYEQYF	TGTGCCAGCAGTTACTTTGGACAGGGCTCCTACGAGCAGTACTTC
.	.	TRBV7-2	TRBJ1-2	CASSLGLGTNYGYTF	TGTGCCAGCAGCTTAGGTCTCGGGACTAACTATGGCTACACCTTC
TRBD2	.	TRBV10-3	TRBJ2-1	CAISLTSGGYNEQFF	TGTGCCATCAGTTTGACTAGCGGGGGATACAATGAGCAGTTCTTC
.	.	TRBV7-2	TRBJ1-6	CASSPRAAYNSPLHF	TGTGCCAGCAGCCCCCGGGCCGCCTATAATTCACCCCTCCACTTT
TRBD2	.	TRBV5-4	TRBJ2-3	CASSLASGGDTQYF	TGTGCCAGCAGCTTGGCTAGCGGGGGAGATACGCAGTATTTT
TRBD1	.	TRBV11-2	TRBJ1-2	CASSSRDSWNYGYTF	TGTGCCAGCAGCTCCCGGGACAGCTGGAACTATGGCTACACCTTC
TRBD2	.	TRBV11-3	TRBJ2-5	CASSSDGREQETQYF	TGTGCCAGCAGCTCCGACGGGCGGGAGCAAGAGACCCAGTACTTC
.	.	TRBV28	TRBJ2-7	CASTDLHVYEQYF	TGTGCCAGCACCGACTTGCACGTCTACGAGCAGTACTTC
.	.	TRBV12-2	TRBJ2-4	CAPFSRGGRSKNIQYF	TGTGCCCCCTTCTCGAGGGGGGGGCGGAGCAAAAACATTCAGTACTTC
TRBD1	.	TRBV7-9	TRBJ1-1	CASSQGGGTEAFF	TGTGCCAGCAGCCAGGGGGGTGGCACTGAAGCTTTCTTT
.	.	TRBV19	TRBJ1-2	CASRVRGGTNYGYTF	TGTGCCAGCAGAGTACGGGGGGGGACTAACTATGGCTACACCTTC
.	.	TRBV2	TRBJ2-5	CASSESSGTQYF	TGTGCCAGCAGTGAAAGCTCGGGGACCCAGTACTTC
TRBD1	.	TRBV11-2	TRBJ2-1	CASSLAGQGYNEQFF	TGTGCCAGCAGCTTAGCGGGACAGGGATACAATGAGCAGTTCTTC
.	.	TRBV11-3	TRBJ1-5	CASSLGGGRNQPQHF	TGTGCCAGCAGCTTAGGCGGAGGGCGTAATCAGCCCCAGCATTTT
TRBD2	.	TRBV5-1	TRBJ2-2	CASSSLAGANTGELFF	TGCGCCAGCAGCTCGCTAGCGGGGGCCAACACCGGGGAGCTGTTTTTT
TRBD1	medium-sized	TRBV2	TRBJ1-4	CASRGTGTKLFF	TGTGCCAGTCGTGGGACAGGGACAAAACTGTTTTTT
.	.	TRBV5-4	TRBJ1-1	CASSSDIQTEAFF	TGTGCCAGCAGCTCAGACATTCAAACTGAAGCTTTCTTT
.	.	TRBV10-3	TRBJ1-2	CAISEWADYGYTF	TGTGCCATCAGTGAGTGGGCAGACTATGGCTACACCTTC
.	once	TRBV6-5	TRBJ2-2	CASSYTGDSTGELFF	TGTGCCAGCAGTTACACGGGGGATTCCACCGGGGAGCTGTTTTTT
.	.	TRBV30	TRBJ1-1	CAWSAYDEAFF	TGTGCCTGGAGTGCTTACGATGAAGCTTTCTTT